This TCR beta chain was identified in a study of PD-1 blockade in classical Hodgkin lymphoma. Study details: Nivolumab was administered to patients intravenously at 3 mg/kg every 2 weeks.

Method: immunoSEQ multiplex PCR; TCRdb's copy keeps in-frame clones and lacks some. The sample holds 6,500 to 7,000 clones, 70% to 90% seen once. Time point noted: cycle 4 day 1 (C4D1), after around six weeks of nivolumab. Patients all relapsed after autologous stem cell transplantation, and there was variation in brentuximab vedotin exposure. The germline V and J ends were trimmed by 0 bases and 5 bases, with 10 bases remaining between them. This CDR3 comprises 14 residues. Germline CDR1 and CDR2: SGHKS and YYEKEE (reference sequence). The study's findings and limits: Baseline diversity in complete responders resembled that of newly diagnosed patients.

Turning to this clone: Its antigen is undetermined.

The sample was peripheral blood mononuclear cells (PBMCs), taken before the fourth cycle of nivolumab. The V gene is TRBV5-5, the J gene TRBJ2-3, with D perhaps TRBD2 (5 bases). The origin of this receptor is a human donor with classical Hodgkin lymphoma. DNA of the CDR3: TGTGCCAGCAGCTTGGCCTACGGGAAAGATACGCAGTATTTT. Translation: CASSLAYGKDTQYF.